Sequencing of this TCR beta chain was carried out in a study of blood T cell repertoires in COVID-19. Study in general: From T cells, B-cell-depleted T cells, or PBMCs came the material, which was cDNA or gDNA.

Germline trimming cut 4 bases from V and 3 bases from J; bases unmatched to any gene: 2. This CDR3 has 15 amino acids. CDR1 and CDR2 from the germline V gene are SGHAT and FQNNGV. Enrollees, about 18 to 95 years old, lived in approximately 25 US areas. Which cohort a participant joined came from the clinical history participants gave. Original data processing: Estimation of nucleated cell counts was performed using reference gene primer amplification. Measured with immunoSEQ multiplex PCR; TCRdb has only the in-frame clones, and not every one. V, J and clone size are taken as reported in that table, and D and trimming were inferred from the DNA itself. This table has about 210,000 clones, roughly 79% appearing once.

What was sequenced was PBMCs or T cells enriched from blood (not recorded which). The V call is TRBV11-2, the J call TRBJ2-1; the match to TRBD2 covers 11 bases. The origin of this receptor is a woman in her fifties or sixties with acute COVID-19. CDR3 DNA sequence: TGTGCCAGCAGCTCGACTAGCGGGAACTACAATGAGCAGTTCTTC. It specifies CASSSTSGNYNEQFF.